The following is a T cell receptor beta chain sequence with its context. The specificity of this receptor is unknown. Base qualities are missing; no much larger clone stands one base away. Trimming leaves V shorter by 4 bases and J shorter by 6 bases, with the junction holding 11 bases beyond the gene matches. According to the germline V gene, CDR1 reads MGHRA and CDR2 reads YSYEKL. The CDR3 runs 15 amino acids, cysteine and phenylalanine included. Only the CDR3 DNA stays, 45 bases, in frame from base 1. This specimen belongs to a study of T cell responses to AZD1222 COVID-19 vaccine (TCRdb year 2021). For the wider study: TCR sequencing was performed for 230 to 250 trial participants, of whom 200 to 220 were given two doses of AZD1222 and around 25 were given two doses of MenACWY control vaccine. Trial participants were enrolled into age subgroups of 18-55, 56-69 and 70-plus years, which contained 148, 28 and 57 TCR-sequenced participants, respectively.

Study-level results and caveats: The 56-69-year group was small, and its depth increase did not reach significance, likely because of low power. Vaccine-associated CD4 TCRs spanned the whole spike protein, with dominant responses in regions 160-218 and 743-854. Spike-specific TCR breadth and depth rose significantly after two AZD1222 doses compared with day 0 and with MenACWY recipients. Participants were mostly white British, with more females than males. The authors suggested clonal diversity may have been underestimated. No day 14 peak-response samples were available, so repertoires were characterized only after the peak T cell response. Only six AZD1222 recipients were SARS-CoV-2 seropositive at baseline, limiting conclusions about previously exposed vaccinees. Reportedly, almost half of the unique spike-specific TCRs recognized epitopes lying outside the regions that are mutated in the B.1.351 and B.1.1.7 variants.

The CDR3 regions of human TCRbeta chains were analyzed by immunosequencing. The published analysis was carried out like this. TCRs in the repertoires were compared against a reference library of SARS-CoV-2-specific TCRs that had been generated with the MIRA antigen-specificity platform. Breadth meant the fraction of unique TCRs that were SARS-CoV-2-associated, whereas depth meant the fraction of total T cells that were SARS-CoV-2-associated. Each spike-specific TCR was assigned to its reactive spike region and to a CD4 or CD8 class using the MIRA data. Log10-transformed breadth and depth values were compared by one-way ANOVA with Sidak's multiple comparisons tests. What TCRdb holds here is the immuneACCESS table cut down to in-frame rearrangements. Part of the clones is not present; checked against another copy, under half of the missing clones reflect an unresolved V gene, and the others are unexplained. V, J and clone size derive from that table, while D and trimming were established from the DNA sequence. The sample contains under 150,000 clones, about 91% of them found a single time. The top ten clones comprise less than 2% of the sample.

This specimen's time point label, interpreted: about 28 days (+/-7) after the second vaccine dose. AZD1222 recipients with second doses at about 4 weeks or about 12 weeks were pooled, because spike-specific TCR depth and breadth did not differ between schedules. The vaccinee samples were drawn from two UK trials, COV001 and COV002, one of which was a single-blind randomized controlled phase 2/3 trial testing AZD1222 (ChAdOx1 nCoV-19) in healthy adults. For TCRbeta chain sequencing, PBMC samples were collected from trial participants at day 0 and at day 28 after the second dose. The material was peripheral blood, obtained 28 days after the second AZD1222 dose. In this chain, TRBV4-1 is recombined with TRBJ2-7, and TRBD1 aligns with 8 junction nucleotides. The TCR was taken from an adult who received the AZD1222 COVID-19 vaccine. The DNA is TGCGCCAGCAGCCCCCCGGACAGGGTGGGATTCGAGCAGTACTTC. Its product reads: CASSPPDRVGFEQYF.